This T cell receptor (beta chain) was obtained from a study of blood T cell repertoires in COVID-19. Study at large: Collection of acute and convalescent COVID-19 samples took place in the United States, Italy and Spain.

This clone appeared a single time. Grouping used clinical history reported by participants in a survey and questionnaire. V lost 5 bases and J lost 4, with 11 bases in between. Germline CDR1 MNHEY, CDR2 SVGEGT. The CDR3 extends over 13 amino acids. Assay: immunoSEQ multiplex PCR; the TCRdb copy retains only in-frame clones and omits some. The sample consists of 300,000 to 400,000 clones, approximately 87% of them appearing once. This chain connects TRBV6-2 or TRBV6-3 to TRBJ1-2; D call uncertain. This receptor was taken from a woman in her thirties with acute COVID-19. The source material was PBMCs or T cells enriched from blood (not recorded which). DNA of the CDR3: TGTGCCAGCAGTCCCCTTGACATCTATGGCTACACCTTC. Translating it yields CASSPLDIYGYTF.